The subject of this entry is one T cell receptor (beta chain). The source of the sample is a study of blood T cell repertoires in COVID-19. Study summary: Donors in the United States, Italy and Spain gave samples during acute or convalescent COVID-19.

Participants spanned ages roughly 18 to 90 years and resided in about two dozen US areas. Produced via immunoSEQ multiplex PCR; TCRdb's table is partial and in-frame only. The sample lists nearly 400,000 clones, about nine tenths seen once, with 1.5% to 2% in the top ten. CDR1 is KGHSH and CDR2 is LQKENI in the germline V gene. The CDR3 runs 16 residues. With 3 bases removed from V and 0 bases from J, the gap between germline ends came to 15 bases. The sequenced sample was PBMCs or T cells enriched from blood (not recorded which). This clonotype was sampled from a woman aged 30 to 39 who had recovered from COVID-19. The chain is built from TRBV18 and TRBJ2-7; D not certain. The CDR3 spells CASSPLSAGLSYEQYF. In DNA form, the CDR3 reads TGTGCCAGCTCACCGTTAAGTGCAGGCCTCTCCTACGAGCAGTACTTC.